A single sample gave rise to the 8 T cell receptor beta chains below, sequenced in a study of shared clonotypes between healthy human individuals. Clones were read by immunoSEQ multiplex PCR, and TCRdb kept only the in-frame ones, dropping some. Seen here are approximately 2,200,000 clones, about 93% observed once, and the top ten hold 1.7%. Positively selected for CCR7, the CD45RO-negative cells used as naive CD8 cells excluded terminally differentiated effector memory CD45RA+ cells. Source material: naive CD8+ T cells from PBMCs. Every receptor here comes from a young man in good health. Some clones in this sample may be carry-over from other donors' samples.

The chain links TRBV5-1 to TRBJ1-1; D may be TRBD1 (6 bases). The CDR3 is made up of 15 amino acids. Trimming cost V 1 base and J 0 bases, with 10 bases left between them. The germline CDR1 and CDR2 sequences are SGHRS and YFSETQ. CDR3 region: CASSLWQGLNTEAFF. The CDR3 DNA is TGCGCCAGCAGCTTGTGGCAGGGGCTGAACACTGAAGCTTTCTTT.

This chain links TRBV7-8 with TRBJ2-5, with a possible D match to TRBD1 (5 bases). V was clipped by 5 bases and J by 5 bases, with 18 bases between them. The germline CDR1 and CDR2 sequences are SGHVS and FQNEAQ. The CDR3 length is 15 residues. The DNA of the CDR3 is TGTGCCAGCAGCCCGAGCAGGGTTTTAGGGGAGACCCAGTACTTC. The encoded protein is CASSPSRVLGETQYF.

The chain uses TRBV5-6 and TRBJ2-7; 10 nucleotides agree with TRBD1. Germline-derived CDR1 and CDR2 are SGHDT and YYEEEE. This CDR3 is built from 15 residues. J lost 2 bases, V lost 3 bases, and 5 bases had no gene match. CDR3 nucleotide sequence: TGTGCCAGCAGCTATGAAGGGACAGGGGCCTACGAGCAGTACTTC. Its protein is CASSYEGTGAYEQYF. Using reference TRBV5-6 and TRBJ2-7 for the parts outside the CDR3, the full variable domain is DAGVTQSPTHLIKTRGQQVTLRCSPKSGHDTVSWYQQALGQGPQFIFQYYEEEERQRGNFPDRFSGHQFPNYSSELNVNALLLGDSALYLCASSYEGTGAYEQYFGPGTRLTVT.

In DNA, the CDR3 is TGTGCCATTCTAGCGGGAATGGGAAATGAGCAGTTCTTC. It encodes CAILAGMGNEQFF. The chain combines TRBV10-3 with TRBJ2-1; TRBD2 matches at 9 bases. Germline V CDR1 and CDR2: ENHRY, SYGVKD. V lost 9 bases and J lost 7; bases outside the gene matches: 7. The CDR3 has 13 residues.

This chain links TRBV13 with TRBJ2-1; D is undetermined. V gave up 0 bases and J gave up 0 bases, with 9 bases separating them. The germline V gene encodes CDR1 PRHDT and CDR2 FYEKMQ (reference sequence). The length of the CDR3 is 16 residues. CDR3 sequence reads: CASSLGGVYSYNEQFF. CDR3 DNA sequence: TGTGCCAGCAGCTTAGGGGGCGTTTACTCCTACAATGAGCAGTTCTTC. Together with reference TRBV13 and TRBJ2-1, the CDR3 gives the full variable domain: AAGVIQSPRHLIKEKRETATLKCYPIPRHDTVYWYQQGPGQDPQFLISFYEKMQSDKGSIPDRFSAQQFSDYHSELNMSSLELGDSALYFCASSLGGVYSYNEQFFGPGTRLTVL.

V and J are TRBV5-4 and TRBJ2-5, with D unclear. CDR1 is SGHNT, CDR2 YYREEE, per germline (reference sequence). V was cut by 4 bases and J by 3 bases, with 19 bases left in between. The CDR3 has 16 residues. The CDR3 region has the DNA TGTGCCAGCAGCCGACGGTCTGCCCAGCCCGAAGAGACCCAGTACTTC. This gives the protein CASSRRSAQPEETQYF. Full variable domain (outside the CDR3, taken from reference TRBV5-4 and TRBJ2-5): ETGVTQSPTHLIKTRGQQVTLRCSSQSGHNTVSWYQQALGQGPQFIFQYYREEENGRGNFPPRFSGLQFPNYSSELNVNALELDDSALYLCASSRRSAQPEETQYFGPGTRLLVL.

DNA of the CDR3: TGTGCCAGCAGCTCCCGATTGGGTAGCAATCAGCCCCAGCATTTT. It codes for CASSSRLGSNQPQHF. The chain employs TRBV27 and TRBJ1-5; no reliable D call. CDR3 length: 15 amino acids. Trimming took off 6 bases at V and 0 bases at J, with 12 bases between the two ends. Germline V CDR1 and CDR2: MNHEY, SMNVEV (reference sequence).

Points on this clone: This sample includes further DNA sequences coding for the same CDR3. This chain connects TRBV6-5 to TRBJ1-1; unclear D gene. V lost 0 bases and J 5 bases, leaving 10 bases between the germline ends. CDR1 MNHEY and CDR2 SVGAGI come from the germline V gene. There are 14 residues in the CDR3. The CDR3 DNA sequence: TGTGCCAGCAGTTACTCGGCGGGGAGGACTGAAGCTTTCTTT. Amino acid sequence: CASSYSAGRTEAFF.